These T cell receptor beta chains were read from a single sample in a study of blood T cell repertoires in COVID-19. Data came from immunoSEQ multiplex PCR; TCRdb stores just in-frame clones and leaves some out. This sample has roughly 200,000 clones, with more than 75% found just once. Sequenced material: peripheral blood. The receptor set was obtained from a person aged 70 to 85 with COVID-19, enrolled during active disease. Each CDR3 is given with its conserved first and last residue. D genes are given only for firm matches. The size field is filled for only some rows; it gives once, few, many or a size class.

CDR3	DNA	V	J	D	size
CASSPPRQGIKYSNQPQHF	TGTGCCAGCAGCCCTCCCCGGCAGGGCATCAAATATAGCAATCAGCCCCAGCATTTT	TRBV6-2/TRBV6-3	TRBJ1-5	.	.
CASSMGQGTSGYTF	TGTGCCAGCAGCATGGGACAGGGGACTAGCGGCTACACCTTC	TRBV5-6	TRBJ1-2	TRBD1	.
CASSLDITDTQYF	TGCGCCAGCAGTCTGGACATCACAGATACGCAGTATTTT	TRBV5-1	TRBJ2-3	.	.
CASSPTGGEFQPQHF	TGTGCCAGCAGCCCAACAGGGGGCGAATTTCAGCCCCAGCATTTT	TRBV7-6	TRBJ1-5	TRBD1	.
CASSSTGGNQPQHF	TGTGCCAGCAGCTCGACAGGGGGCAATCAGCCCCAGCATTTT	TRBV5-5	TRBJ1-5	TRBD1	.
CASSTQTGANYGYTF	TGTGCCAGTAGTACCCAGACAGGGGCTAACTATGGCTACACCTTC	TRBV19	TRBJ1-2	TRBD1	.
CASTYRGGNSPLHF	TGTGCCAGTACCTATCGGGGTGGGAATTCACCCCTCCACTTT	TRBV19	TRBJ1-6	.	.
CASSSDRANSPLHF	TGTGCCAGCAGCTCGGACAGGGCTAATTCACCCCTCCACTTT	TRBV7-9	TRBJ1-6	TRBD1	.
CASSQGLGSGAFF	TGTGCCAGCAGCCAAGGGTTAGGGAGTGGGGCTTTCTTT	TRBV7-2	TRBJ1-1	.	.
CASSLGRGDTGELFF	TGTGCCAGCAGCTTAGGGAGGGGAGACACCGGGGAGCTGTTTTTT	TRBV7-7	TRBJ2-2	.	.
CASSLDVGAGDHEQYF	TGTGCCAGCAGCTTAGATGTGGGAGCGGGGGATCACGAGCAGTACTTC	TRBV7-6	TRBJ2-7	TRBD2	.
CASSLRDRGGLGSYEQYF	TGTGCCAGTAGCCTCCGGGACAGGGGTGGACTAGGGTCCTACGAGCAGTACTTC	TRBV19	TRBJ2-7	TRBD1	.
CASSHRGDEQFF	TGTGCCAGCAGCCACAGGGGAGATGAGCAGTTCTTC	TRBV7-9	TRBJ2-1	TRBD1	.
CASRGGRGSDTQYF	TGTGCCAGCAGGGGCGGGAGGGGCTCAGATACGCAGTATTTT	TRBV7-2	TRBJ2-3	TRBD2	once
CASSEAATVGNTIYF	TGTGCCAGCAGTGAAGCGGCAACCGTCGGAAACACCATATATTTT	TRBV6-1	TRBJ1-3	.	.
CASSLAGGGRSYNEQFF	TGTGCCAGCAGCTTGGCCGGGGGGGGAAGGTCCTACAATGAGCAGTTCTTC	TRBV5-4	TRBJ2-1	TRBD2	.
CARGYSGGHTDTQYF	TGTGCCAGGGGCTATAGCGGGGGGCACACAGATACGCAGTATTTT	TRBV6-5	TRBJ2-3	TRBD2	.
CASSLLRGGEQFF	TGTGCCAGCAGCTTACTCAGGGGTGGCGAGCAGTTCTTC	TRBV7-2	TRBJ2-1	.	.
CASGAGPVTEAFF	TGTGCCAGCGGGGCGGGGCCGGTCACTGAAGCTTTCTTT	TRBV27	TRBJ1-1	.	.
CASSVAFGQPTEAFF	TGCGCCAGCAGCGTGGCATTTGGGCAGCCGACCGAAGCTTTCTTT	TRBV5-1	TRBJ1-1	.	.
CASSHGTGEETQYF	TGCGCCAGCAGCCACGGGACAGGAGAAGAGACCCAGTACTTC	TRBV5-1	TRBJ2-5	TRBD1	few
CASSTPANYGYTF	TGTGCCAGTAGTACGCCAGCTAACTATGGCTACACCTTC	TRBV19	TRBJ1-2	.	.
CASSQWNGSFYNEQFF	TGTGCCAGCAGCCAATGGAACGGGAGTTTCTACAATGAGCAGTTCTTC	TRBV3-1/TRBV3-2	TRBJ2-1	.	.
CASSVASQRGTTDTQYF	TGTGCCAGCAGCGTAGCAAGTCAGCGGGGGACCACAGATACGCAGTATTTT	TRBV9	TRBJ2-3	TRBD2	.
CASSPYTGTEETQYF	TGCGCCAGCAGCCCGTATACCGGGACAGAAGAGACCCAGTACTTC	TRBV5-1	TRBJ2-5	TRBD1	.
CASSFRQGRNQPQHF	TGTGCCAGCAGTTTCAGACAGGGGAGGAATCAGCCCCAGCATTTT	TRBV28	TRBJ1-5	TRBD1	once
CASSQVSDTQYF	TGTGCCAGCAGCCAAGTATCCGATACGCAGTATTTT	TRBV14	TRBJ2-3	.	.
CSVDSSNTGELFF	TGCAGCGTTGACTCGAGTAACACCGGGGAGCTGTTTTTT	TRBV29-1	TRBJ2-2	.	few
CATSRGGTGYNEQFF	TGTGCCACCAGCAGAGGCGGGACAGGGTACAATGAGCAGTTCTTC	TRBV15	TRBJ2-1	TRBD1	.
CASSDSNMNTEAFF	TGTGCCAGCAGTGACTCGAACATGAACACTGAAGCTTTCTTT	TRBV6-4	TRBJ1-1	.	once
CASRGRGAQYF	TGTGCCAGCAGAGGCAGGGGAGCGCAGTATTTT	TRBV12-3/TRBV12-4	TRBJ2-3	.	few
CASSQAGSRQPQHF	TGTGCCAGCAGCCAAGCAGGGTCGAGACAGCCCCAGCATTTT	TRBV14	TRBJ1-5	.	.
CASSFLGGVYGYTF	TGTGCCAGCAGTTTTTTAGGGGGTGTCTATGGCTACACCTTC	TRBV27	TRBJ1-2	.	.
CASSSRVGGGYTF	TGTGCCAGCAGTTCCCGGGTAGGGGGCGGCTACACCTTC	TRBV28	TRBJ1-2	TRBD1	.
CASSYRSGSNYGYTF	TGTGCCAGCAGTTACCGGTCAGGGTCTAACTATGGCTACACCTTC	TRBV6-2/TRBV6-3	TRBJ1-2	.	.
CASSLYRYNEQFF	TGTGCCAGCAGCTTGTACAGATACAATGAGCAGTTCTTC	TRBV7-2	TRBJ2-1	.	once
CASRGTGTGTTGELFF	TGTGCCAGCAGGGGAACTGGTACAGGGACCACCGGGGAGCTGTTTTTT	TRBV25-1	TRBJ2-2	.	.
CASSIARLAGGPNNEQFF	TGCGCCAGCAGCATAGCCCGACTAGCGGGGGGACCCAACAATGAGCAGTTCTTC	TRBV5-1	TRBJ2-1	TRBD2	.
CASSLGGQGSGWHF	TGCGCCAGCAGCTTGGGGGGACAGGGGTCCGGGTGGCACTTC	TRBV5-1	TRBJ2-7	TRBD1	.
CASIRTGSGSSNQPQHF	TGTGCCAGTATCAGGACGGGTTCGGGATCGTCCAATCAGCCCCAGCATTTT	TRBV19	TRBJ1-5	.	once
CASSEPFGVNEQYF	TGTGCCAGCAGTGAACCATTCGGGGTAAACGAGCAGTACTTC	TRBV2	TRBJ2-7	.	.
CATSRDHTLDPNYGYTF	TGTGCCACCAGCAGAGACCATACACTAGACCCTAACTATGGCTACACCTTC	TRBV15	TRBJ1-2	.	.
CASSQGALNQPQHF	TGTGCCAGCAGCCAGGGGGCCCTGAATCAGCCCCAGCATTTT	TRBV6-2/TRBV6-3	TRBJ1-5	TRBD1	.
CASIRGPPSYNEQFF	TGTGCCAGCATAAGGGGGCCTCCTTCCTACAATGAGCAGTTCTTC	TRBV6-5	TRBJ2-1	TRBD1	.
CASSAAGELGKLFF	TGTGCCAGCAGCGCGGCAGGGGAATTGGGAAAACTGTTTTTT	TRBV9	TRBJ1-4	.	.
CASSLLGGSANGETQYF	TGTGCCAGCAGCTTGCTTGGGGGCTCAGCTAATGGTGAGACCCAGTACTTC	TRBV5-6	TRBJ2-5	.	.
CASSWGHSNQPQHF	TGTGCCAGCAGCTGGGGGCACAGCAATCAGCCCCAGCATTTT	TRBV7-9	TRBJ1-5	.	.
CASSNPGLFQETQYF	TGTGCCAGCAGTAACCCGGGACTATTCCAAGAGACCCAGTACTTC	TRBV6-2/TRBV6-3	TRBJ2-5	TRBD2	.
CASSAISGQETQYF	TGCGCCAGCAGCGCCATTAGTGGCCAAGAGACCCAGTACTTC	TRBV5-1	TRBJ2-5	.	.
CASSLGTGGTYEQYF	TGTGCCAGCAGCCTCGGGACAGGGGGGACCTACGAGCAGTACTTC	TRBV9	TRBJ2-7	TRBD1	.
CASSLSEAGGGEQYF	TGTGCCAGCAGCCTTAGCGAAGCGGGCGGTGGGGAGCAGTACTTC	TRBV7-9	TRBJ2-7	.	.